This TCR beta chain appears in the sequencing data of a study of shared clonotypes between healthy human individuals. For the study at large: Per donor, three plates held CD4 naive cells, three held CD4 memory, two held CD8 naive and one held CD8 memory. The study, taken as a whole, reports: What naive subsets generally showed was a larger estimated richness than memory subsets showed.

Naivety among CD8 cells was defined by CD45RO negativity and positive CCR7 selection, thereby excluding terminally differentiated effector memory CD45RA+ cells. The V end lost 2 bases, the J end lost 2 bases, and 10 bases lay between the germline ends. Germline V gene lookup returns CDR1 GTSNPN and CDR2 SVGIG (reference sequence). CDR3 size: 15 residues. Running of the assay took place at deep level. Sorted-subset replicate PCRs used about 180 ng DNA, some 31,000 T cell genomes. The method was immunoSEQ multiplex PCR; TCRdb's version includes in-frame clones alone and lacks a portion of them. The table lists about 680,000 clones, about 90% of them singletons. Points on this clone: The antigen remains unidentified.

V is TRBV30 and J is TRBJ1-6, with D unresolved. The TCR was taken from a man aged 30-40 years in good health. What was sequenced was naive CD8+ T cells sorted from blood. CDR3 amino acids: CAWSPSPPYNSPLHF. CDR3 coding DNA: TGTGCCTGGAGTCCCTCTCCACCCTATAATTCACCCCTCCACTTT.